This T cell receptor beta chain was recorded in a study of T cells in Graves' hyperthyroidism and ophthalmopathy. The TCR beta CDR3 regions underwent amplification using RNA transcripts as the source. Using the HTBI primer set, a first-round RT-PCR was run on the TCR CDR3. One entry per CDR3 protein, called by TCRdb with MiXCR from the multiplex PCR reads. The sample carries about 410,000 distinct CDR3 sequences, roughly 14% recorded once. This CDR3 comprises 12 residues. Germline V gives CDR1 SQVTM, CDR2 ANQGSEA. Regarding this clonotype: This may be a read error, as it is one base from a much larger clone.

Specimen: blood. V usage is TRBV29-1 and J usage is TRBJ2-7, with no clear D. This clonotype was sampled from a man aged 18 to 30 with Graves' ophthalmopathy. The CDR3 DNA is TGCAGCGTTGGAGACAACTCCTACGGGCAGTACTTC. Translating gives CSVGDNSYGQYF.